Listed here are 13 T cell receptor beta chains from one sample, sequenced in a study of T cell responses to AZD1222 COVID-19 vaccine. Clones were sequenced by immunoSEQ multiplex PCR, and TCRdb holds only the in-frame ones, with some missing. The repertoire holds 70,000 to 90,000 clones, with about 83% as singletons. This material consisted of peripheral blood, taken on day 0 of AZD1222 vaccination. These receptors were taken from an adult in good health.

This chain joins TRBV5-4 and TRBJ2-2, with 8 nucleotides matching TRBD1. Per germline, CDR1 SGHNT and CDR2 YYREEE (reference sequence). V trimming: 0 bases; J trimming: 6 bases; junction bases outside the gene matches: 4. The CDR3 contains 15 residues. CDR3 sequence reads: CASSLGQGKAGELFF. The CDR3 coding sequence is TGTGCCAGCAGCTTGGGACAGGGGAAGGCCGGGGAGCTGTTTTTT.

V usage is TRBV7-2 and J usage is TRBJ2-1, with a tentative D call TRBD2 (6 bases). The CDR3 is 15 residues long. V was cut by 1 base and J by 8 bases, with 15 bases left in between. Germline V gene sequence: CDR1 SGHTA, CDR2 FQGNSA. CDR3 residues: CASSLGGGPTDEQFF. Here the CDR3 DNA reads TGTGCCAGCAGCTTAGGAGGAGGGCCGACGGATGAGCAGTTCTTC.

The chain is built from TRBV15 and TRBJ1-1; unclear D gene. The V end was cut by 4 bases, the J end by 7 bases, with 7 bases between. This CDR3 has 11 residues. Germline CDR1 and CDR2: LNHNV and YYDKDF (reference sequence). The CDR3 region is CATSTENEAFF. Written as DNA, the CDR3 is TGTGCCACCAGCACCGAGAATGAAGCTTTCTTT.

This chain joins TRBV3-1 (or the pseudogene TRBV3-2) and TRBJ2-2; D call uncertain. CDR1 and CDR2 from the germline V gene are LGHDT and YNNKEL (reference sequence). The V gene lost 0 bases and the J gene lost 7 bases, with 3 bases spanning the gap. CDR3 length: 12 amino acids. This chain's CDR3 is CASSQDGGELFF. The CDR3, as DNA: TGTGCCAGCAGCCAAGACGGCGGGGAGCTGTTTTTT.

This chain links TRBV3-1 (or the pseudogene TRBV3-2) with TRBJ2-3; 9 nucleotides agree with TRBD2. The CDR3 is 15 residues long. The V gene end was trimmed by 1 base and the J gene end by 8 bases; junction bases not matched to a gene: 7. From germline, CDR1 is LGHDT and CDR2 YNNKEL (reference sequence). This chain's CDR3 is CASSQGVSGSGTQYF. The CDR3 DNA reads as TGTGCCAGCAGCCAAGGAGTTAGCGGGAGTGGTACGCAGTATTTT.

The sample holds a few counts of this clone. The chain uses TRBV10-3 and TRBJ1-5; D not resolved. In germline, CDR1 is ENHRY, CDR2 SYGVKD. The CDR3 length is 14 residues. The V and J ends lost 2 bases and 9 bases respectively, with 14 bases between them. The CDR3 sequence: CAISEVESAGPQHF. The DNA for the CDR3 is TGTGCCATCAGTGAGGTGGAATCGGCCGGGCCCCAGCATTTT.

The CDR3, as DNA: TGTGCCAGCAGCTTGGCCCTGGGGACAGAGTACACTGAAGCTTTCTTT. Protein: CASSLALGTEYTEAFF. V and J are TRBV5-8 and TRBJ1-1; 7 bases are a match to TRBD1. J gave up 3 bases and V 0 bases, and 8 bases lay outside the gene matches. Germline V gene lookup returns CDR1 SGHTS and CDR2 YDEGEE. This CDR3 comprises 16 residues.

The chain employs TRBV28 and TRBJ1-2, with D tentatively TRBD1 (5 bases). The CDR3 is 13 amino acids. V shed 10 bases and J shed 1 base, with 13 bases lying between them. CDR1 and CDR2 (germline): MDHEN, SYDVKM. The CDR3 here is CATVAGDNYGYTF. CDR3 in DNA: TGTGCCACCGTCGCGGGGGATAACTATGGCTACACCTTC.

This clone has more than one count but fewer than ten. V usage is TRBV3-1 (or the pseudogene TRBV3-2) and J usage is TRBJ2-7, with D perhaps TRBD2 (6 bases). Trimming stripped 5 bases from V and 6 bases from J, with 8 bases between. This CDR3 spans 11 amino acids. Germline CDR1 is LGHDT and CDR2 is YNNKEL (reference sequence). CDR3 protein: CASSVGGEQYF. Here the CDR3 DNA reads TGTGCCAGCAGCGTGGGGGGCGAGCAGTACTTC.

V usage is TRBV11-2 and J usage is TRBJ1-2, with 7 positions matching TRBD1. The CDR3 runs to 17 residues. CDR1 and CDR2 from the germline V gene are SGHAT and FQNNGV. The junction had 18 bases not matched to a gene; V was cut back by 4 bases and J by 7 bases. The CDR3 DNA reads as TGTGCCAGCAGCTCGGTTAAGACAGGGTTCGGTTTTTTTGGCTACACCTTC. Translated: CASSSVKTGFGFFGYTF.

The count of this clone is one. The chain recombines TRBV3-1 (or the pseudogene TRBV3-2) with TRBJ1-1; possible D gene TRBD1, 5 bases. The germline V gene has CDR1 LGHDT and CDR2 YNNKEL (reference sequence). The V and J ends lost 8 bases and 4 bases respectively, with 14 bases between them. The CDR3 spans 13 residues. CDR3 in DNA: TGTGCCAGCTTAGGCAGGGTCGCCACTGAAGCTTTCTTT. Its protein is CASLGRVATEAFF.

This chain links TRBV21-1 with TRBJ1-2. TRBV21-1 is annotated as a pseudogene. The CDR3 covers 16 residues. In nucleotides, the CDR3 is TGTGCCAGCAGCAAAGCGCTTTGGGTCAGAAGGTATGGCTACACCTTC. Translating gives CASSKALWVRRYGYTF.

The rearrangement uses TRBV6-5 and TRBJ2-7, with D possibly being TRBD1 (6 bases). The CDR3 has 13 amino acids. Germline values: CDR1 MNHEY, CDR2 SVGAGI. Trimming cost V 6 bases and J 0 bases, with 9 bases left between them. The CDR3 nucleotides read TGTGCCAGCAGAACAGGGAGCTCCTACGAGCAGTACTTC. This sequence encodes CASRTGSSYEQYF.